The source of this T cell receptor beta chain is a study of long-term antiretroviral therapy in people with HIV. Samples were assayed with immunoSEQ v3.0 at survey level. Sequencing set out to capture roughly 35,000-55,000 T-cell genomes per sample. Assay used: immunoSEQ multiplex PCR; TCRdb lists only in-frame clones, some missing. The table records 25,000 to 30,000 clones, roughly four fifths of them present only once. Study-wide points: The range of CDR3 lengths in HIV repertoires proved narrower than that found in controls.

Comments on this clone: Its specificity is unknown.

CDR3 length equals 15 residues. The V gene's germline CDR1 is SGHKS and CDR2 YYEKEE (reference sequence). The V end was cut by 0 bases, the J end by 7 bases, with 11 bases between. The chain recombines TRBV5-5 with TRBJ1-6; D ambiguous. Sequences were derived from unsorted PBMCs, sampled 2.9 years after starting antiretroviral therapy. The TCR comes from a man aged 50-59 years with HIV. The CDR3 bases are TGTGCCAGCAGCTTGGACCGGGCCCTAAATTCACCCCTCCACTTT. Encoded protein: CASSLDRALNSPLHF.